Listed here are 14 T cell receptor beta chains from one sample, sequenced in a study of blood T cell repertoires in COVID-19. Sequencing used immunoSEQ multiplex PCR; TCRdb keeps in-frame clones, though not all of them. The top ten hold roughly 3.9% of the sample, which has about 150,000 clones, 75% to 90% seen once. Sequences were obtained from PBMCs or T cells enriched from blood (not recorded which). The receptor set was obtained from a woman in her forties who had been exposed to COVID-19.

The rearrangement joins TRBV5-1 to TRBJ1-2, with 11 bases fitting TRBD1. This CDR3 comprises 16 residues. Germline values: CDR1 SGHRS, CDR2 YFSETQ. The V and J ends lost 4 bases and 7 bases, in that order; junction bases with no gene match: 12. This CDR3 reads CASSITGTGGAGGYTF. DNA of the CDR3: TGCGCCAGCAGCATAACCGGGACAGGGGGAGCGGGTGGCTACACCTTC.

The J gene is TRBJ2-3, the V gene TRBV5-1; 14 nucleotides line up with TRBD2. Germline CDR1 and CDR2: SGHRS and YFSETQ. The CDR3 has 16 amino acids. J lost 4 bases, V lost 4 bases, and 5 bases had no gene match. In nucleotides, the CDR3 is TGCGCCAGCAGCGAGACTAGCGGGGGGGCTGCAGATACGCAGTATTTT. Its protein is CASSETSGGAADTQYF.

This chain links TRBV5-1 with TRBJ2-7; D is undetermined. In germline, CDR1 is SGHRS, CDR2 YFSETQ. The CDR3 runs 16 residues. V was clipped by 4 bases and J by 5 bases, with 22 bases between them. CDR3 sequence (DNA): TGCGCCAGCAGCGCTTCGTCGAGATTGGGCTCAGACGAGCAGTACTTC. It is translated as CASSASSRLGSDEQYF.

CDR3 sequence reads: CASSTLAGGPPDTQYF. CDR3 nucleotide sequence: TGTGCCAGTAGTACCTTAGCGGGGGGGCCGCCAGATACGCAGTATTTT. The V call is TRBV19, the J call TRBJ2-3, with TRBD2 matching over 11 bases. The germline gives CDR1 LNHDA, CDR2 SQIVND (reference sequence). V dropped 4 bases and J dropped 4; count of bases not matched to a gene: 7. The CDR3 length is 16 residues.

The chain has TRBV19 and TRBJ2-3; no definite D call. V was trimmed by 0 bases and J by 5 bases, leaving 6 bases between them. CDR1 is LNHDA, CDR2 SQIVND, per germline (reference sequence). This CDR3 region has 13 residues. For the CDR3, the DNA is TGTGCCAGTAGTATAGATTGGAGAGATACGCAGTATTTT. Translated, it gives CASSIDWRDTQYF.

The chain joins TRBV7-8 to TRBJ2-1, with 8 nucleotides matching TRBD2. Germline values: CDR1 SGHVS, CDR2 FQNEAQ. This CDR3 region has 16 residues. The trim removed 2 bases at V and 6 bases at J, leaving 9 bases unmatched. The CDR3 sequence: CASSLSGTSGVNEQFF. The CDR3 DNA follows: TGTGCCAGCAGCTTATCCGGGACTAGTGGGGTCAATGAGCAGTTCTTC.

This chain uses TRBV27 with TRBJ1-6; 9 bases map to TRBD1. V lost 4 bases and J lost 5; bases outside the gene matches: 6. The CDR3 has 16 residues. Germline lookup yields CDR1 MNHEY and CDR2 SMNVEV (reference sequence). This CDR3 is CASSSTWDRDNSPLHF. Written as DNA, the CDR3 is TGTGCCAGCAGTTCGACCTGGGACAGGGATAATTCACCCCTCCACTTT.

The V gene is TRBV6-2 or TRBV6-3, the J gene TRBJ1-2; TRBD1 matches at 7 bases. V shed 7 bases, J shed 5 bases, and the junction held 7 bases outside the gene matches. This CDR3 spans 13 amino acids. The germline V gene has CDR1 MNHEY and CDR2 SVGEGT. CDR3 amino acids: CASNPTGVYGYTF. CDR3 nucleotide sequence: TGTGCCAGCAACCCAACAGGGGTATATGGCTACACCTTC.

The chain's CDR3 is CASSSWTGSYEQYF. CDR3 DNA: TGTGCCAGCAGTTCATGGACGGGATCCTACGAGCAGTACTTC. V usage is TRBV27 and J usage is TRBJ2-7; tentatively, D is TRBD2 (5 bases). Trimming cost V 4 bases and J 1 base, with 11 bases left between them. In germline, CDR1 is MNHEY, CDR2 SMNVEV (reference sequence). CDR3 length: 14 residues.

The chain links TRBV2 to TRBJ1-3; D unresolved. Trimming took 3 bases from V and 0 from J, leaving 12 bases between them. The germline gives CDR1 SNHLY, CDR2 FYNNEI. There are 16 residues in the CDR3. The CDR3 spells CASSDYGRDSGNTIYF. CDR3 nucleotides: TGTGCCAGCAGTGATTATGGACGGGACTCTGGAAACACCATATATTTT.

The gene calls are TRBV27 and TRBJ2-1; 8 positions match TRBD1. The germline gives CDR1 MNHEY, CDR2 SMNVEV (reference sequence). V lost 7 bases to trimming and J lost 0 bases; unmatched junction nucleotides: 14. The CDR3 extends over 18 amino acids. The CDR3, as DNA: TGTGCCAGCACCCCTCAGGGGGCATTGCGGAGCTCCTACAATGAGCAGTTCTTC. Translated, it gives CASTPQGALRSSYNEQFF.

This chain links TRBV20-1 with TRBJ2-7; perhaps TRBD1 as D (6 bases). Germline V gene lookup returns CDR1 DFQATT and CDR2 SNEGSKA (reference sequence). V lost 5 bases and J 12 bases, leaving 14 bases between the germline ends. The CDR3 consists of 10 residues. CDR3 loop: CSALEGGGYF. The DNA of the CDR3 is TGCAGTGCTTTGGAAGGGGGTGGGTACTTC.

The V gene is TRBV2, the J gene TRBJ1-1; D is uncertain. This CDR3 has 13 residues. Germline V lookup: CDR1 SNHLY, CDR2 FYNNEI. Trimming removed 7 bases from V and 0 bases from J, with 9 bases in between. This chain's CDR3 is CASNAGLNTEAFF. DNA for the CDR3: TGTGCCAGCAATGCGGGTTTGAACACTGAAGCTTTCTTT.

The chain uses TRBV19 and TRBJ2-3; D perhaps matches TRBD1 (7 bases). The CDR3 length is 18 residues. V gave up 6 bases and J gave up 4 bases, with 26 bases separating them. CDR1 and CDR2 (germline): LNHDA, SQIVND (reference sequence). CDR3: CASSFLSTGTGGADTQYF. CDR3 nucleotides: TGTGCCAGTAGCTTCTTGTCGACAGGGACTGGTGGAGCAGATACGCAGTATTTT.